What follows is one T cell receptor beta chain and its context. The target antigen is unknown. In germline, CDR1 is SEHNR, CDR2 FQNEAQ (reference sequence). The CDR3 length is 16 residues. The V gene end was trimmed by 4 bases and the J gene end by 4 bases; junction bases not matched to a gene: 7. The PCR ran on 60 Vbeta and 13 Jbeta primers. As handled by the study authors: Per a later analysis, the number of unique TCR beta chains was approximately 80 million, of which 9 million to 14 million were shared. Only in-frame clones appear in the TCRdb table, and some are missing; sequencing was by immunoSEQ multiplex PCR. V, J and clone size are taken as reported in that table, and D and trimming were inferred from the DNA itself. The table shows some 110,000 clones, with about four fifths occurring only once. The data are from a study of cytomegalovirus exposure and HLA in healthy donors. Study conclusions and caveats: A few V segments could not be told apart, such as TRBV6-2 and TRBV6-3, and were left out.

Sequenced sample: PBMCs. The receptor was derived from a man aged 35-49 years in good health and CMV-seronegative. J is TRBJ2-4 and V is TRBV7-9; 10 positions match TRBD1. The CDR3, as DNA: TGTGCCAGCAGCTCCCGGGACAGGGGCTGGAAAAACATTCAGTACTTC. It is translated as CASSSRDRGWKNIQYF.